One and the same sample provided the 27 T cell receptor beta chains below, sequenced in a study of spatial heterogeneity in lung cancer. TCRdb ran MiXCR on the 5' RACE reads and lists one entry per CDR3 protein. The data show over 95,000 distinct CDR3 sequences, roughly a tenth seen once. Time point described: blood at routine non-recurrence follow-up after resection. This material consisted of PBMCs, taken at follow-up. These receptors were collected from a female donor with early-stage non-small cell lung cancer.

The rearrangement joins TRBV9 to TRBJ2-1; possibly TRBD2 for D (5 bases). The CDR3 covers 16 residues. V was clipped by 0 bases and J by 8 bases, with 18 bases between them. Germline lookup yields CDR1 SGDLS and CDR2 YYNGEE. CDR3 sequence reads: CASSVGDSLLAHEQFF. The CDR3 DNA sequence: TGTGCCAGCAGCGTAGGTGATAGTTTGCTAGCCCATGAGCAGTTCTTC.

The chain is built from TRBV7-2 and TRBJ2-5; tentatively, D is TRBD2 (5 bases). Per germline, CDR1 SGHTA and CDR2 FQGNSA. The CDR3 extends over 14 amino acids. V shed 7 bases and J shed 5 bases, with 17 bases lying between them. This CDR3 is CASNTPSERETQYF. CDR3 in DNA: TGTGCCAGCAACACCCCATCAGAGCGGGAGACCCAGTACTTC.

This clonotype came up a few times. The CDR3 here is CAGGQGRLDEQYF. The CDR3 region has the DNA TGTGCCGGGGGACAGGGGAGATTAGACGAGCAGTACTTC. The chain recombines TRBV28 with TRBJ2-7; 10 positions match TRBD1. Trimming cost V 11 bases and J 5 bases; bases outside gene matches: 9. Germline CDR1 is MDHEN and CDR2 is SYDVKM. The CDR3 extends over 13 amino acids.

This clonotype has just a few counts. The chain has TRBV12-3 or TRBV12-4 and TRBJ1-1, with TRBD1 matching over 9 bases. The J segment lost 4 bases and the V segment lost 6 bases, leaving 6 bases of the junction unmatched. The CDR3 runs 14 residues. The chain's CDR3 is CASRPQTGGTEAFF. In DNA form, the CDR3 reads TGTGCCAGCAGACCCCAGACAGGGGGCACTGAAGCTTTCTTT.

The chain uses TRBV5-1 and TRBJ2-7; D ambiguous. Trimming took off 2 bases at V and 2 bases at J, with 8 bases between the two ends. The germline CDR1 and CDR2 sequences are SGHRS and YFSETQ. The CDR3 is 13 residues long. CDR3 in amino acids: CASSFRRTYEQYF. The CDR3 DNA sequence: TGCGCCAGCAGCTTCAGGCGAACCTACGAGCAGTACTTC. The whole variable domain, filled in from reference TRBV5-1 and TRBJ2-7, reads KAGVTQTPRYLIKTRGQQVTLSCSPISGHRSVSWYQQTPGQGLQFLFEYFSETQRNKGNFPGRFSGRQFSNSRSEMNVSTLELGDSALYLCASSFRRTYEQYFGPGTRLTVT.

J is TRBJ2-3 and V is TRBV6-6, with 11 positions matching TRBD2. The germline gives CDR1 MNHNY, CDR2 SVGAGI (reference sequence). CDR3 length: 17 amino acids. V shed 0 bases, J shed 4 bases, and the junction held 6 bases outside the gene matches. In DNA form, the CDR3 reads TGTGCCAGCAGTTACTCGATGACTAGCGGGAACCCAGATACGCAGTATTTT. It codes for CASSYSMTSGNPDTQYF.

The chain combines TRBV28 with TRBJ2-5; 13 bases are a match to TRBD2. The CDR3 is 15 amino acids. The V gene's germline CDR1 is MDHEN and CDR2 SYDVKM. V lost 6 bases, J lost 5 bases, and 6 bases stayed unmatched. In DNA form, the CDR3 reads TGTGCCAGCAGAACTAGCGGGAGGGGGAGCGAGACCCAGTACTTC. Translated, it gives CASRTSGRGSETQYF.

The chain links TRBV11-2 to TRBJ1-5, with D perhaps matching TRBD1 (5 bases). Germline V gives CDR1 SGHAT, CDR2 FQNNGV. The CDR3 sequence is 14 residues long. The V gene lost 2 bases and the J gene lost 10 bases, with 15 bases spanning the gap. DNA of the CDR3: TGTGCCAGCAGCTTACGGAATCAGGGAGGTCCCCAGCATTTT. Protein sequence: CASSLRNQGGPQHF.

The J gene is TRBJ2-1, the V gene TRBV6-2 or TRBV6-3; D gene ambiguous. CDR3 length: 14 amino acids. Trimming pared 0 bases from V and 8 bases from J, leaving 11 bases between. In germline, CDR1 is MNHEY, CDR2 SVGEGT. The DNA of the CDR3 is TGTGCCAGCAGTTACTCGGCCCCGCGGCATGAGCAGTTCTTC. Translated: CASSYSAPRHEQFF.

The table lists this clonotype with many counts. As DNA, the CDR3 is TGCAGCGTTGCTACCTCCGAGCAGTACTTC. Translating it yields CSVATSEQYF. The rearrangement uses TRBV29-1 and TRBJ2-7, with unresolved D. This CDR3 has 10 residues. With 4 bases removed from V and 6 bases from J, the gap between germline ends came to 7 bases. Germline loops: CDR1 SQVTM, CDR2 ANQGSEA.

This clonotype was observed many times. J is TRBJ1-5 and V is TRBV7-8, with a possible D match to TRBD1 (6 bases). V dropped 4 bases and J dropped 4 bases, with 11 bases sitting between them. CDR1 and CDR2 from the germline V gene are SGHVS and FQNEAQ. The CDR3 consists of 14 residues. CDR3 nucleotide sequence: TGTGCCAGCAGCTCCCGGGACAAGAATCAGCCCCAGCATTTT. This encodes CASSSRDKNQPQHF.

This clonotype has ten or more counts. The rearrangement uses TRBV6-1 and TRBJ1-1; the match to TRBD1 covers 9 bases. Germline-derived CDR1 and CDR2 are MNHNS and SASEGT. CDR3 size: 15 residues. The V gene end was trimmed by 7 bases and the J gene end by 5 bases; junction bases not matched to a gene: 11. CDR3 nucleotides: TGTGCCAGCACCCTGACAGGGGGAAGGAGGACTGAAGCTTTCTTT. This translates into CASTLTGGRRTEAFF.

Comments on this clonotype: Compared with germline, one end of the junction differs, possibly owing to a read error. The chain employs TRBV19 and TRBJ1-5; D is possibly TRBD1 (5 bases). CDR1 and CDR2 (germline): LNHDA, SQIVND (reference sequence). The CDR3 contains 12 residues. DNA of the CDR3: TGCAGCAGTACTTCCGGGGCCCAGCCCCAGCATTTT. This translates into CSSTSGAQPQHF.

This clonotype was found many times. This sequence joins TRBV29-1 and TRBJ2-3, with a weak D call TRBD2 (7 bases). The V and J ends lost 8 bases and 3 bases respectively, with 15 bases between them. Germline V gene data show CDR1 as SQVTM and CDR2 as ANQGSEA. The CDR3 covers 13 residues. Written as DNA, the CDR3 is TGCAGCACCGACGGGGGGCCGACAGATACGCAGTATTTT. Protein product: CSTDGGPTDTQYF.

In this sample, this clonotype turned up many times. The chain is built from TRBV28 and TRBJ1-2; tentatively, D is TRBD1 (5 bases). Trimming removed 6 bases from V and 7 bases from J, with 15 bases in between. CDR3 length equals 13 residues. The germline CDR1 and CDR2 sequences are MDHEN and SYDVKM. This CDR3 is CASRFRGASGYTF. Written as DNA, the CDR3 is TGTGCCAGCAGATTCCGTGGGGCCTCTGGCTACACCTTC.

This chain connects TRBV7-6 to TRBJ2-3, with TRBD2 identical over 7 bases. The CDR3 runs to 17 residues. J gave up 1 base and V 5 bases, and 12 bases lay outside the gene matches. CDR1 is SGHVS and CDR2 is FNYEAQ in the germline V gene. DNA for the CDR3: TGTGCCAGCAGCGCGGAGTCAAGACTAGCCGGCACAGATACGCAGTATTTT. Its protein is CASSAESRLAGTDTQYF. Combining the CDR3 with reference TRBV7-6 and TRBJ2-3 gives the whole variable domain GAGVSQSPRYKVTKRGQDVALRCDPISGHVSLYWYRQALGQGPEFLTYFNYEAQQDKSGLPNDRFSAERPEGSISTLTIQRTEQRDSAMYRCASSAESRLAGTDTQYFGPGTRLTVL.

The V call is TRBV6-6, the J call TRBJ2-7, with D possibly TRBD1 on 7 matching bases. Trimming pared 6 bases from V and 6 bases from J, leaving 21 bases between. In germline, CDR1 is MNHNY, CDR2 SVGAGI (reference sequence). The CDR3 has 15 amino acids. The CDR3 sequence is CASSGRGQRAAEQYF. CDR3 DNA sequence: TGTGCCAGCAGCGGACGGGGACAGCGGGCCGCCGAGCAGTACTTC.

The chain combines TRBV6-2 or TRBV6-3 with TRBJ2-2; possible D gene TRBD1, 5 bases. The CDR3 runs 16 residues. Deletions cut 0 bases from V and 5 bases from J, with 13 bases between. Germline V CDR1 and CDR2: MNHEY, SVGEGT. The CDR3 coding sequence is TGTGCCAGCAGTTACTCCAGGGCCCCGGGTACCGGGGAGCTGTTTTTT. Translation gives CASSYSRAPGTGELFF.

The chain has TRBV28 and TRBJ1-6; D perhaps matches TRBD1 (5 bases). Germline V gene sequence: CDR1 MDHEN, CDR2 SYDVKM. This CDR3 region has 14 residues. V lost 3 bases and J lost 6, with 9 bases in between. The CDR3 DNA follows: TGTGCCAGCAGTTTTTCACAGGTTAATTCACCCCTCCACTTT. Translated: CASSFSQVNSPLHF.

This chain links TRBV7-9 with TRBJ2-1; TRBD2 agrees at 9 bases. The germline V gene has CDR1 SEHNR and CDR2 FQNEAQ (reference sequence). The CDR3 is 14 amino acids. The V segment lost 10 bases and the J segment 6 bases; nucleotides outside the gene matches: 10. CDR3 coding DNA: TGTGCCATTCAAAACGTACTAGCGGGCAATGAGCAGTTCTTC. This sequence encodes CAIQNVLAGNEQFF.

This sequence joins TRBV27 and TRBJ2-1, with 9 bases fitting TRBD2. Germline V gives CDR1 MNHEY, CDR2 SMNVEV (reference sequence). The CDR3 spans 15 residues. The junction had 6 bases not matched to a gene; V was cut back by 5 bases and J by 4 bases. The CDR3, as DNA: TGTGCCAGCAGTCCCGGGACTAGCAGATACAATGAGCAGTTCTTC. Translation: CASSPGTSRYNEQFF.

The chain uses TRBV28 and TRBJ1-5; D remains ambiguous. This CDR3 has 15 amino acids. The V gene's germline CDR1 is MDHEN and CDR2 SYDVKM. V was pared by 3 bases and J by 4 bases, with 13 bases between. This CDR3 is CASSLVQRHNQPQHF. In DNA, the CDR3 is TGTGCCAGCAGTTTGGTTCAAAGACATAATCAGCCCCAGCATTTT.

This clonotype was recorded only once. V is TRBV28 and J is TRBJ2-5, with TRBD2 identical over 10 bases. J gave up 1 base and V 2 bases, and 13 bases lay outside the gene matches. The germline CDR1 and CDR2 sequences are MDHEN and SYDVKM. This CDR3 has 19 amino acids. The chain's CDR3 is CASSLAGLAKPSSQETQYF. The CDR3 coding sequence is TGTGCCAGCAGTTTAGCGGGACTAGCGAAACCATCCTCCCAAGAGACCCAGTACTTC.

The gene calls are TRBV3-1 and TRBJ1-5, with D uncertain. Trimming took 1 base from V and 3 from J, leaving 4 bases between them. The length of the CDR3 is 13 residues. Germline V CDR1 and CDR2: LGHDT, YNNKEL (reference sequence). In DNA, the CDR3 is TGTGCCAGCAGCCAAGGCGACAATCAGCCCCAGCATTTT. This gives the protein CASSQGDNQPQHF.

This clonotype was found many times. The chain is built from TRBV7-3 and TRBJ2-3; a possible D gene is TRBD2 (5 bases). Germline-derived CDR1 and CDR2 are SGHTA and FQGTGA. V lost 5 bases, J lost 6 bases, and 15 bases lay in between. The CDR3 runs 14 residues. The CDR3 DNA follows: TGTGCCAGCAGCGAGGACTCTTTGGCGGATACGCAGTATTTT. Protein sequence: CASSEDSLADTQYF.

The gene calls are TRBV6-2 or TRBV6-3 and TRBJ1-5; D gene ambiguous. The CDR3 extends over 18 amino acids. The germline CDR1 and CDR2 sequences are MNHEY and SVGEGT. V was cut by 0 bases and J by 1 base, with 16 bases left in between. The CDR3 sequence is CASSYSRQDGSSNQPQHF. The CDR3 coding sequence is TGTGCCAGCAGTTACTCGAGGCAGGATGGCTCGAGCAATCAGCCCCAGCATTTT.

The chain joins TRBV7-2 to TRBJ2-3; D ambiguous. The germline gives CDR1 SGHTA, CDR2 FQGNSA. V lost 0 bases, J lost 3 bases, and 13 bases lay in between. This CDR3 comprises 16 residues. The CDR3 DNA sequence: TGTGCCAGCAGCTTAGCGCTTCTAGTGGGGACAGATACGCAGTATTTT. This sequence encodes CASSLALLVGTDTQYF.